This T cell receptor beta chain stems from a study of blood T cells in healthy people across ages. Overall study findings and caveats: PBMCs went unsorted, and a conclusive naive versus antigen-experienced comparison was therefore prevented.

Comment on this clonotype: As yet, its antigen is unknown.

There were at least 5.5 micrograms of total RNA extracted from every sample. The use of a sample-barcoded 5' primer and a J-beta primer mix characterized a second PCR of about 6 to 11 cycles. Each CDR3 protein is one row after TCRdb ran MiXCR on the 5' RACE reads. The table has around 750,000 distinct CDR3 sequences, 53% seen once; the top ten hold roughly 40%. V gave up 7 bases and J gave up 14 bases, with 16 bases separating them. There are 11 residues in the CDR3. Germline CDR1 reads SNHLY; CDR2 reads FYNNEI. The TCR was taken from a man older than 75 in good health. This chain uses TRBV2 with TRBJ2-3; D is uncertain. Sequencing input: blood. Here the CDR3 DNA reads TGTGCCAGCATAAAGTTCTCAGACGCGTATTTT. Translating gives CASIKFSDAYF.